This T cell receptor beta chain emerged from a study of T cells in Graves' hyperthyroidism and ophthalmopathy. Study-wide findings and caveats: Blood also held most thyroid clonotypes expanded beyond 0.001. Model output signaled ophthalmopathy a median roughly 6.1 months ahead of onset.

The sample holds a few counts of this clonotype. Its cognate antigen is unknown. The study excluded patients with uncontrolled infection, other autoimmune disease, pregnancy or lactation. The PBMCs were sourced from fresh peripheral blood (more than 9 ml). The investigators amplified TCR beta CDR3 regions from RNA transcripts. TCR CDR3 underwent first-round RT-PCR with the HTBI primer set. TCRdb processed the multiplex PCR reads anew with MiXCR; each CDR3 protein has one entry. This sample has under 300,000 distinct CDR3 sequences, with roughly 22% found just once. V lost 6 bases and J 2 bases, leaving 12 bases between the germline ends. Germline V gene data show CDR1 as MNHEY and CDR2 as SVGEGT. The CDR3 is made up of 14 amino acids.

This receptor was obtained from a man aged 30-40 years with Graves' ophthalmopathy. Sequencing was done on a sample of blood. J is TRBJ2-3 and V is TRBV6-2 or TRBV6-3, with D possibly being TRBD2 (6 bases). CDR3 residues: CASSPGRTTDTQYF. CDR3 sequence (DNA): TGTGCCAGCAGCCCCGGGAGAACCACAGATACGCAGTATTTT.